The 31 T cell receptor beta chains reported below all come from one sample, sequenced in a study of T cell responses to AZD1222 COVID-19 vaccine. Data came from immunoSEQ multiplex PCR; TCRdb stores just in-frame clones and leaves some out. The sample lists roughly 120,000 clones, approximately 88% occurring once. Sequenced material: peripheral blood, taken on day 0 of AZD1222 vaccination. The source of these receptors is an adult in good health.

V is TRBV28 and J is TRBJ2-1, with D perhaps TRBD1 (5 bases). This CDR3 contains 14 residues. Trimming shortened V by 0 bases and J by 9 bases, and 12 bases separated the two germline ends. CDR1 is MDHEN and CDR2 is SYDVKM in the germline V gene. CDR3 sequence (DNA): TGTGCCAGCAGTTTATGGACCCCCCAGGGTGAGCAGTTCTTC. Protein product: CASSLWTPQGEQFF.

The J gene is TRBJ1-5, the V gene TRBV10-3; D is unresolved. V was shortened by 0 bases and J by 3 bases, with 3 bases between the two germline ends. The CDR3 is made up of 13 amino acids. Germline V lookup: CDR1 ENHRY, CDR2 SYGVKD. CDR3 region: CAISESSNQPQHF. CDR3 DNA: TGTGCCATCAGTGAGTCTTCCAATCAGCCCCAGCATTTT.

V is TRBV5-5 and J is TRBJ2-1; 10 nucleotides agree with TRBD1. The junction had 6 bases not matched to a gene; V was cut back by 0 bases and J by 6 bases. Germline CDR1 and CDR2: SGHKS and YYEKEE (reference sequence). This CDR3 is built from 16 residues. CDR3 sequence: CASSLAPGQGFNEQFF. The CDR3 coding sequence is TGTGCCAGCAGCTTGGCCCCGGGACAGGGGTTCAATGAGCAGTTCTTC.

CDR3: CASSQGGLTYNEQFF. CDR3 nucleotides: TGTGCCAGCAGCCAAGGGGGACTCACCTACAATGAGCAGTTCTTC. The chain carries TRBV11-2 and TRBJ2-1, with D tentatively TRBD1 or TRBD2 (6 bases each). The germline CDR1 and CDR2 sequences are SGHAT and FQNNGV. This CDR3 is built from 15 residues. Trimming pared 5 bases from V and 2 bases from J, leaving 13 bases between.

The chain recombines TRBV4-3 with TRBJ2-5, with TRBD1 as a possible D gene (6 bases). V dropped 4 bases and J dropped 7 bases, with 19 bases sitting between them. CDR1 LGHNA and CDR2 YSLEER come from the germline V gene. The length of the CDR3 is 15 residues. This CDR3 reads CASSRSLLTGSTQYF. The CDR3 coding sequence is TGCGCCAGCAGCCGTAGCTTGTTAACAGGGTCGACCCAGTACTTC.

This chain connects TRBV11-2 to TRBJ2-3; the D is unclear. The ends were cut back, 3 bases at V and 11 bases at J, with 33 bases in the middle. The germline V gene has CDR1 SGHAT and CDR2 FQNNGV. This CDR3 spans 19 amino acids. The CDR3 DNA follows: TGTGCCAGCAGCTTCGTTAGTAACTGGCGGACGGCCGGTGGATCGGAGCAGTATTTT. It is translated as CASSFVSNWRTAGGSEQYF.

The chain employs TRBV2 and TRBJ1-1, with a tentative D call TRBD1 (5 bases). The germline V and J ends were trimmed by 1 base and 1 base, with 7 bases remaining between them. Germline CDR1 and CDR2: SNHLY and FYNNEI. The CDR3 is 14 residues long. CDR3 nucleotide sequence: TGTGCCAGCAGTGAAGACAGGCGGAACACTGAAGCTTTCTTT. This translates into CASSEDRRNTEAFF.

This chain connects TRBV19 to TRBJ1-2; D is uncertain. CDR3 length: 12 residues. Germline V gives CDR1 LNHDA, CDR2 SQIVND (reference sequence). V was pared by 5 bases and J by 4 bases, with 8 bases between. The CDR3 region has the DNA TGTGCCAGTAGTCTTACGGGCTATGGCTACACCTTC. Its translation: CASSLTGYGYTF.

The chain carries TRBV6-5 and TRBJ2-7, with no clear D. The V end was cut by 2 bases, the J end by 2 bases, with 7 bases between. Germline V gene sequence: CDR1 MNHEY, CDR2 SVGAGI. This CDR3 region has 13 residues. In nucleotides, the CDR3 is TGTGCCAGCAGTTACGGGCTGCCCTACGAGCAGTACTTC. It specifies CASSYGLPYEQYF.

The CDR3 nucleotides are TGTGCCAGCAGCTTAATTAATCTGGGCGGGGAGACCCAGTACTTC. Its protein product is CASSLINLGGETQYF. V is TRBV5-6 and J is TRBJ2-5; D possibly corresponds to TRBD2 (5 bases). Per the germline V gene, CDR1 is SGHDT and CDR2 is YYEEEE. The CDR3 runs to 15 residues. Deletions cut 2 bases from V and 5 bases from J, with 16 bases between.

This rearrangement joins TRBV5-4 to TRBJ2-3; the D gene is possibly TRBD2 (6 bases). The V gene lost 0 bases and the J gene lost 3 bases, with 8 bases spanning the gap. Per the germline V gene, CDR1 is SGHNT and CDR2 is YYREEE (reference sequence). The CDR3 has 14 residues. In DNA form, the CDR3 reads TGTGCCAGCAGCTTGGTACTAGCAACAGATACGCAGTATTTT. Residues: CASSLVLATDTQYF.

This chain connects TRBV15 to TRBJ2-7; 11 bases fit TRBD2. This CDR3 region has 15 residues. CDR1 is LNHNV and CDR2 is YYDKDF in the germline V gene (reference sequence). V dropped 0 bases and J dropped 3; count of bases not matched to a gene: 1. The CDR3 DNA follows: TGTGCCACCAGCAGAGAGACTAGCGGGATCTACGAGCAGTACTTC. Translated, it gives CATSRETSGIYEQYF.

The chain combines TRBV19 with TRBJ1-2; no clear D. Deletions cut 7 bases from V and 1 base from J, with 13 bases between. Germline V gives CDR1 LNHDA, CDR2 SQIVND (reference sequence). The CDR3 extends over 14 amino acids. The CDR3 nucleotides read TGTGCCAGTACCCCTCAACCTGATAACTATGGCTACACCTTC. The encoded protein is CASTPQPDNYGYTF.

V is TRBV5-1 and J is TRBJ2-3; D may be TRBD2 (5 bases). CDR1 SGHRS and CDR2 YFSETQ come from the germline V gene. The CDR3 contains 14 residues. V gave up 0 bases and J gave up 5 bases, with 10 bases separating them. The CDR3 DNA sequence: TGCGCCAGCAGCTTGGCGGGGAGTAAAGATACGCAGTATTTT. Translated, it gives CASSLAGSKDTQYF.

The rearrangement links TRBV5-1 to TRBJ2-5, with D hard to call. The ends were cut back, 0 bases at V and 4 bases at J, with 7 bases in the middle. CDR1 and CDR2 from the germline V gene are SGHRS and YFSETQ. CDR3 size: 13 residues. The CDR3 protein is CASSLARTETQYF. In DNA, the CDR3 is TGCGCCAGCAGCTTGGCCCGTACAGAGACCCAGTACTTC.

The CDR3 here is CASSPLASRIGEQFF. CDR3 nucleotide sequence: TGTGCCAGCAGCCCCTTGGCAAGTCGGATTGGTGAGCAGTTCTTC. J is TRBJ2-1 and V is TRBV5-8; no definite D call. Germline lookup yields CDR1 SGHTS and CDR2 YDEGEE. The CDR3 is 15 amino acids. V gave up 4 bases and J gave up 9 bases, with 20 bases separating them.

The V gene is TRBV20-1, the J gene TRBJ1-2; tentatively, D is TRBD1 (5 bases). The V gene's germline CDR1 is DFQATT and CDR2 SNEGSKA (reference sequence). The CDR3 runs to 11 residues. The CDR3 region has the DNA TGCAGGGCAATGGGGGACTATGGCTACACCTTC. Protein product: CRAMGDYGYTF.

The CDR3 sequence is CASSHPQGAQPQHF. The CDR3 nucleotides read TGCGCCAGCAGCCACCCTCAGGGGGCTCAGCCCCAGCATTTT. The chain employs TRBV4-1 and TRBJ1-5; 8 bases map to TRBD1. Germline values: CDR1 MGHRA, CDR2 YSYEKL. The V segment lost 3 bases and the J segment 6 bases; nucleotides outside the gene matches: 4. The CDR3 spans 14 residues.

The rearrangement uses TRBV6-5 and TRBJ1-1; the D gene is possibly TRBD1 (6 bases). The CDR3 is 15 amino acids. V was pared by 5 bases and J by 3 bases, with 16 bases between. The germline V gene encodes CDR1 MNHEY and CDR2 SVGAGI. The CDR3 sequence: CASSLQTGGDTEAFF. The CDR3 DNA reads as TGTGCCAGCAGTCTACAGACGGGGGGCGACACTGAAGCTTTCTTT.

The CDR3 nucleotides are TGTGCCAGCAAAGAGGACTCCAACTATGGCTACACCTTC. This gives the protein CASKEDSNYGYTF. The chain employs TRBV6-5 and TRBJ1-2; D remains ambiguous. Germline V CDR1 and CDR2: MNHEY, SVGAGI. V lost 7 bases and J 2 bases, leaving 11 bases between the germline ends. CDR3 length: 13 amino acids.

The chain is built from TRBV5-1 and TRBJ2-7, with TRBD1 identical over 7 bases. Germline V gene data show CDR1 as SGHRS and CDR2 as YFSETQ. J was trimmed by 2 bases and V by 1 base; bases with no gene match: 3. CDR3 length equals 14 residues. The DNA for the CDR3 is TGCGCCAGCAGCTTGCTGACAGGGACCTACGAGCAGTACTTC. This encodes CASSLLTGTYEQYF.

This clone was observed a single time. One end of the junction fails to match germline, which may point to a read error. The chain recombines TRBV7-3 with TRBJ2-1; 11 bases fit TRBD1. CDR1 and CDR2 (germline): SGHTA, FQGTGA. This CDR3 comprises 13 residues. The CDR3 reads CASSLFSDRGLVF. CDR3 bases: TGTGCCAGCAGCTTATTTTCGGACAGGGGGCTCGTCTTC.

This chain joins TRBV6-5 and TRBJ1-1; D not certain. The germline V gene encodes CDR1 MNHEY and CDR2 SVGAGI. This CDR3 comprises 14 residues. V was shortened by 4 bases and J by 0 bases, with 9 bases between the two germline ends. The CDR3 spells CASSSPAMNTEAFF. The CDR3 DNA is TGTGCCAGCAGTTCGCCAGCCATGAACACTGAAGCTTTCTTT.

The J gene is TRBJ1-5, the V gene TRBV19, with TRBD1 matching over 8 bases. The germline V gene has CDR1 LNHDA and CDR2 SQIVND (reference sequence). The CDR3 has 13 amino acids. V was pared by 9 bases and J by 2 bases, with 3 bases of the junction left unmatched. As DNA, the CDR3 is TGTGCCAGCGGACAGGGTGGCAATCAGCCCCAGCATTTT. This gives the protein CASGQGGNQPQHF.

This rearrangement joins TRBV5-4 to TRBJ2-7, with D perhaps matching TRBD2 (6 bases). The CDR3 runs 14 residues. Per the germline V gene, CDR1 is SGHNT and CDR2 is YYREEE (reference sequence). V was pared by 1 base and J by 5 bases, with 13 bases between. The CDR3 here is CASSLRGGGHEQYF. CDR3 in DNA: TGTGCCAGCAGCTTGCGTGGGGGAGGCCACGAGCAGTACTTC.

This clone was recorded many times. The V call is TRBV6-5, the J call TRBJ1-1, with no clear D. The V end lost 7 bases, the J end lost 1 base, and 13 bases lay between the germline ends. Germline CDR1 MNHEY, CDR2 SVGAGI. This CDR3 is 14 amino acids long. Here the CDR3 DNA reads TGTGCCAGCAAACCGGACGTCTGGAACACTGAAGCTTTCTTT. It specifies CASKPDVWNTEAFF.

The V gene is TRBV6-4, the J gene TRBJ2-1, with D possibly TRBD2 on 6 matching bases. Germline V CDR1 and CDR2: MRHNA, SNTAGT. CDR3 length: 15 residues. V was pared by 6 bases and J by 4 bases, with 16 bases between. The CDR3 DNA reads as TGTGCCAGCAGCGTGGGAGCGGGCCGTTACAATGAGCAGTTCTTC. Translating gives CASSVGAGRYNEQFF.

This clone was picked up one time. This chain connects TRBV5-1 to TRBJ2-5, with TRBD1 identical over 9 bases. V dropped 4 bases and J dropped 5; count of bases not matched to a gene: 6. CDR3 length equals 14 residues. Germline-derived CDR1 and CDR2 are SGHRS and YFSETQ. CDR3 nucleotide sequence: TGCGCCAGCAGCACGGGACAGGGACTTGAGACCCAGTACTTC. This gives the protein CASSTGQGLETQYF.

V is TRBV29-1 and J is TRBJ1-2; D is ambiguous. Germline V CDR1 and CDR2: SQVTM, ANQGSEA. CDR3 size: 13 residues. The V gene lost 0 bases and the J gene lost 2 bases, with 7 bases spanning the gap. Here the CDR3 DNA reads TGCAGCGTTGAAGATGGCGTAAACTATGGCTACACCTTC. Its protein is CSVEDGVNYGYTF.

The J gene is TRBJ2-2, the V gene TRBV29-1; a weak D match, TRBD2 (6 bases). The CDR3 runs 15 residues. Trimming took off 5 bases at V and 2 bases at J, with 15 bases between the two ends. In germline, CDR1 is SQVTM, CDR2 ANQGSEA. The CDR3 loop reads CSVIDTGGNTGELFF. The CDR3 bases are TGCAGCGTTATCGATACCGGGGGAAACACCGGGGAGCTGTTTTTT.

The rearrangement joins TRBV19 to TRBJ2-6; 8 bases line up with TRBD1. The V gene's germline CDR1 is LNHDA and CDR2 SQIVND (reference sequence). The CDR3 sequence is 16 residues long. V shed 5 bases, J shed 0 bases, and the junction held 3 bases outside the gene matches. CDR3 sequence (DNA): TGTGCCAGTAGTCAGGGGGCGACCTCTGGGGCCAACGTCCTGACTTTC. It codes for CASSQGATSGANVLTF.